The rows below give T cell receptor beta chains drawn from one sample of a study of CD8 T cells in ankylosing spondylitis. TCRdb used MiXCR to reprocess the 5' RACE reads, holding one entry per CDR3 protein. The top ten clones hold 19% of a sample with 670,000 or so distinct CDR3 sequences, around 17% of them seen once. The sequencing input was blood, either unsorted or a sorted T cell fraction (not recorded which). These TCRs come from a male donor with ankylosing spondylitis. The CDR3 runs from the conserved cysteine through the conserved F or W. Fields, in order: V gene, CDR3 length, J gene, clone size, D gene, CDR3 protein, CDR3 DNA. The D gene is left open where the match is weak. Only part of the rows carry a size: once, few, many, or a class if the clone is expanded.

V: TRBV7-4
length: 16
J: TRBJ2-1
size: .
D: .
CDR3: CASSWRGGVAYNEQFF
DNA: TGTGCCAGCAGCTGGCGTGGCGGGGTCGCCTACAATGAGCAGTTCTTC

V: TRBV27
length: 13
J: TRBJ1-6
size: .
D: .
CDR3: CASSRLTNSPLHF
DNA: TGTGCCAGCAGTCGCCTGACTAATTCACCCCTCCACTTT

V: TRBV5-1
length: 15
J: TRBJ1-1
size: few
D: .
CDR3: CASSLGRGWNTEAFF
DNA: TGCGCCAGCAGCTTGGGACGGGGATGGAACACTGAAGCTTTCTTT

V: TRBV5-8
length: 14
J: TRBJ2-1
size: .
D: TRBD2
CDR3: CASFLAGGPDEQFF
DNA: TGTGCCAGCTTTCTAGCGGGAGGGCCAGATGAGCAGTTCTTC

V: TRBV19
length: 14
J: TRBJ1-1
size: once
D: TRBD1
CDR3: CASSWGTDNTEAFF
DNA: TGTGCCAGTAGTTGGGGGACAGATAACACTGAAGCTTTCTTT

V: TRBV7-2
length: 15
J: TRBJ2-4
size: few
D: TRBD2
CDR3: CASSFLLAGRNIQYF
DNA: TGTGCCAGCAGCTTCCTCCTAGCGGGGAGAAACATTCAGTACTTC

V: TRBV28
length: 14
J: TRBJ1-5
size: few
D: .
CDR3: CASSIRQRSQPQHF
DNA: TGTGCCAGCAGTATTAGGCAGCGGAGTCAGCCCCAGCATTTT

V: TRBV6-5
length: 12
J: TRBJ1-6
size: few
D: .
CDR3: CASSSAGRALHF
DNA: TGTGCCAGCAGTTCCGCGGGACGGGCCCTCCACTTT

V: TRBV5-1
length: 14
J: TRBJ1-5
size: many
D: .
CDR3: CASSLDGRNQPQHF
DNA: TGCGCCAGCAGCTTGGACGGACGAAATCAGCCCCAGCATTTT

V: TRBV6-5
length: 14
J: TRBJ2-1
size: .
D: TRBD1
CDR3: CASSYSRTGQEQFF
DNA: TGTGCCAGCAGTTACAGCCGGACAGGGCAGGAGCAGTTCTTC

V: TRBV15
length: 16
J: TRBJ1-2
size: .
D: TRBD1
CDR3: CATSTFVTGDDYGYTF
DNA: TGTGCCACCAGCACATTCGTGACAGGGGATGACTATGGCTACACCTTC

V: TRBV7-9
length: 13
J: TRBJ1-6
size: .
D: .
CDR3: CASETGYNSPLHF
DNA: TGTGCCAGCGAGACAGGCTATAATTCACCCCTCCACTTT

V: TRBV9
length: 14
J: TRBJ2-1
size: many
D: TRBD2
CDR3: CASSTSSGRNEQFF
DNA: TGTGCCAGCAGCACCTCTAGCGGGCGAAATGAGCAGTTCTTC

V: TRBV11-3
length: 15
J: TRBJ1-1
size: few
D: .
CDR3: CASSSGGWGNTEAFF
DNA: TGTGCCAGCAGCTCTGGAGGATGGGGAAACACTGAAGCTTTCTTT

V: TRBV10-2
length: 15
J: TRBJ2-1
size: .
D: .
CDR3: CASSEPGERGDEQFF
DNA: TGCGCCAGCAGTGAGCCCGGGGAGAGGGGCGATGAGCAGTTCTTC

V: TRBV6-5
length: 15
J: TRBJ2-2
size: .
D: .
CDR3: CASSYASFNTGELFF
DNA: TGTGCCAGCAGTTACGCGTCGTTCAACACCGGGGAGCTGTTTTTT

V: TRBV7-2
length: 13
J: TRBJ2-3
size: .
D: .
CDR3: CASSVAGLDTQYF
DNA: TGTGCCAGCAGCGTAGCAGGGCTCGATACGCAGTATTTT

V: TRBV5-5
length: 14
J: TRBJ2-7
size: .
D: TRBD2
CDR3: CASSLKTSGYEQYF
DNA: TGTGCCAGCAGCCTGAAGACTAGCGGATACGAGCAGTACTTC

V: TRBV5-5
length: 17
J: TRBJ1-6
size: .
D: TRBD1
CDR3: CASSPPDRVFGGSPLHF
DNA: TGTGCCAGCAGCCCCCCGGACAGGGTTTTCGGGGGTTCACCCCTCCACTTT

V: TRBV7-6
length: 15
J: TRBJ2-2
size: .
D: TRBD1
CDR3: CASSLHRGDTGELFF
DNA: TGTGCCAGCAGCTTACACAGGGGGGACACCGGGGAGCTGTTTTTT

V: TRBV5-1
length: 16
J: TRBJ2-3
size: many
D: .
CDR3: CASALAGTRATDTQYF
DNA: TGCGCCAGCGCGTTGGCAGGTACACGAGCCACAGATACGCAGTATTTT

V: TRBV6-5
length: 16
J: TRBJ2-7
size: many
D: .
CDR3: CASSYGSAALSYEQYF
DNA: TGTGCCAGCAGTTACGGGAGCGCCGCTCTCTCCTACGAGCAGTACTTC

V: TRBV11-2
length: 15
J: TRBJ2-7
size: few
D: TRBD1
CDR3: CASSSWDRGTYEQYF
DNA: TGTGCCAGCAGCTCGTGGGACAGGGGTACCTACGAGCAGTACTTC

V: TRBV12-3/TRBV12-4
length: 15
J: TRBJ2-2
size: many
D: TRBD1
CDR3: CASSRQGSNTGELFF
DNA: TGTGCCAGCAGTAGACAGGGTTCGAACACCGGGGAGCTGTTTTTT

V: TRBV5-1
length: 13
J: TRBJ2-7
size: few
D: .
CDR3: CASSWGQAREQYF
DNA: TGCGCCAGCAGCTGGGGACAAGCGCGGGAGCAGTACTTC

V: TRBV29-1
length: 14
J: TRBJ2-3
size: many
D: TRBD2
CDR3: CSARLLAGADTQYF
DNA: TGCAGCGCCAGGTTGTTGGCGGGAGCAGATACGCAGTATTTT

V: TRBV12-3/TRBV12-4
length: 15
J: TRBJ1-1
size: many
D: TRBD1
CDR3: CASSLGTGLNTEAFF
DNA: TGTGCCAGCAGCCTAGGGACAGGGTTGAACACTGAAGCTTTCTTT

V: TRBV30
length: 14
J: TRBJ1-5
size: few
D: .
CDR3: CAWSETGNNQPQHF
DNA: TGTGCCTGGAGTGAAACTGGGAACAATCAGCCCCAGCATTTT

V: TRBV4-1
length: 15
J: TRBJ1-2
size: .
D: .
CDR3: CASSRPYGGSVGYTF
DNA: TGCGCCAGCAGCCGACCATATGGAGGTTCGGTTGGCTACACCTTC

V: TRBV10-3
length: 16
J: TRBJ1-6
size: few
D: .
CDR3: CAISESGTFGNSPLHF
DNA: TGTGCCATCAGTGAGTCAGGGACATTTGGGAATTCACCCCTCCACTTT

V: TRBV5-1
length: 15
J: TRBJ1-2
size: .
D: .
CDR3: CASSLGQTTNYGYTF
DNA: TGCGCCAGCAGCTTGGGTCAGACGACTAACTATGGCTACACCTTC

V: TRBV20-1
length: 15
J: TRBJ2-7
size: many
D: TRBD2
CDR3: CSAPMVAGGSYEQYF
DNA: TGCAGTGCTCCGATGGTAGCGGGAGGGTCCTACGAGCAGTACTTC

V: TRBV7-2
length: 15
J: TRBJ2-7
size: .
D: TRBD1
CDR3: CASSLWDRGAYEQYF
DNA: TGTGCCAGCAGCTTATGGGACAGGGGTGCCTACGAGCAGTACTTC

V: TRBV27
length: 14
J: TRBJ2-3
size: .
D: TRBD1
CDR3: CASTLRGRADTQYF
DNA: TGTGCCAGCACGTTAAGGGGGCGGGCAGATACGCAGTATTTT

V: TRBV5-1
length: 13
J: TRBJ1-2
size: .
D: .
CDR3: CASSLAGVKGYTF
DNA: TGCGCCAGCAGCTTAGCAGGGGTGAAGGGCTACACCTTC

V: TRBV24-1
length: 16
J: TRBJ2-1
size: .
D: TRBD2
CDR3: CATSDPAAGESNEQFF
DNA: TGTGCCACCAGTGACCCTGCAGCGGGAGAGAGCAATGAGCAGTTCTTC

V: TRBV3-1
length: 14
J: TRBJ2-1
size: few
D: .
CDR3: CASSPRDPYNEQFF
DNA: TGTGCCAGCAGCCCCCGGGACCCTTACAATGAGCAGTTCTTC

V: TRBV6-2/TRBV6-3
length: 15
J: TRBJ2-7
size: .
D: TRBD1
CDR3: CASSLGTGGLYEQYF
DNA: TGTGCCAGCAGCCTCGGGACAGGGGGTCTCTACGAGCAGTACTTC

V: TRBV7-9
length: 16
J: TRBJ1-5
size: many
D: .
CDR3: CASSLDSGLGGQPQHF
DNA: TGTGCCAGCAGCTTAGATTCCGGCCTAGGGGGTCAGCCCCAGCATTTT

V: TRBV7-2
length: 16
J: TRBJ2-1
size: many
D: TRBD2
CDR3: CASSQSGGASYNEQFF
DNA: TGTGCCAGCAGCCAGTCCGGGGGGGCTTCGTACAATGAGCAGTTCTTC

V: TRBV4-1
length: 18
J: TRBJ1-4
size: few
D: .
CDR3: CASSTQGWPTGVDEKLFF
DNA: TGCGCCAGCAGCACACAAGGGTGGCCCACCGGGGTGGATGAAAAACTGTTTTTT

V: TRBV11-1
length: 16
J: TRBJ2-1
size: .
D: .
CDR3: CASSPISGGFTNEQFF
DNA: TGTGCCAGCAGCCCGATTTCCGGGGGCTTTACCAATGAGCAGTTCTTC

V: TRBV12-3/TRBV12-4
length: 13
J: TRBJ2-1
size: few
D: .
CDR3: CASSLRDYNEQFF
DNA: TGTGCCAGCAGTCTACGGGATTACAATGAGCAGTTCTTC

V: TRBV4-3
length: 16
J: TRBJ2-7
size: few
D: TRBD2
CDR3: CASSRRTSGFVDEQYF
DNA: TGCGCCAGCAGCCGGCGGACTAGCGGTTTCGTTGACGAGCAGTACTTC

V: TRBV10-3
length: 13
J: TRBJ1-5
size: few
D: .
CDR3: CAISGSANQPQHF
DNA: TGTGCCATCAGTGGTTCAGCCAATCAGCCCCAGCATTTT

V: TRBV12-3/TRBV12-4
length: 13
J: TRBJ2-2
size: many
D: .
CDR3: CASSFGITGELFF
DNA: TGTGCCAGCAGTTTTGGTATCACCGGGGAGCTGTTTTTT

V: TRBV5-5
length: 16
J: TRBJ2-6
size: few
D: .
CDR3: CASSFYRTSGANVLTF
DNA: TGTGCCAGCAGCTTTTATCGGACCTCTGGGGCCAACGTCCTGACTTTC

V: TRBV7-9
length: 14
J: TRBJ1-6
size: .
D: .
CDR3: CASSRQTVGTPLHF
DNA: TGTGCCAGCAGCCGACAGACCGTTGGGACACCCCTCCACTTT

V: TRBV6-5
length: 14
J: TRBJ1-6
size: .
D: .
CDR3: CASSSPDGIQTLHF
DNA: TGTGCCAGCAGTTCCCCGGACGGAATTCAAACCCTCCACTTT

V: TRBV4-1
length: 15
J: TRBJ1-6
size: few
D: .
CDR3: CASSQVGGPVSPLHF
DNA: TGCGCCAGCAGCCAAGTTGGGGGTCCGGTTTCACCCCTCCACTTT

V: TRBV7-2
length: 15
J: TRBJ2-3
size: few
D: .
CDR3: CASSLRPSSPDTQYF
DNA: TGTGCCAGCAGCCTCCGACCCAGCAGTCCAGATACGCAGTATTTT

V: TRBV5-1
length: 15
J: TRBJ2-2
size: .
D: .
CDR3: CASSITGLNTGELFF
DNA: TGCGCCAGCAGCATCACAGGGCTGAACACCGGGGAGCTGTTTTTT